The entry that follows covers one T cell receptor (beta chain) sequence. Its target is unknown. RNA transcripts served as template for amplifying TCR beta CDR3 sequences. In the first round, RT-PCR was carried out with HTBI primers, and a multiplex PCR formed the second round. TCRdb analysed the multiplex PCR reads with MiXCR anew, one entry per CDR3 protein. Of hundreds of thousands of distinct CDR3 sequences in the sample, 22% were seen once. This entry comes from a study of Graves' ophthalmopathy and Graves' hyperthyroidism. Study results and caveats: As the model predicted ophthalmopathy progression, it achieved a sensitivity of 70.59% and a specificity of roughly 72%.

Among the exclusions were patients with other autoimmune diseases, uncontrolled infections, pregnancy or lactation. Symptoms, serum thyroxine and TRAb, thyroid ultrasound, and orbital computed tomography formed the diagnostic basis. Sequencing used peripheral blood. The TCR originated in a woman aged 18-29 years with stable Graves' hyperthyroidism. Some clones in this sample may be carry-over from other donors' samples.

The CDR3 DNA sequence: TGTGCCAGCAGTGCACAGGAGGCCGGGGAGCTGTTTTTT. Translating it yields CASSAQEAGELFF. The chain combines TRBV6-1 with TRBJ2-2, with D tentatively TRBD1 or TRBD2 (5 bases each). CDR3 length: 13 residues. Germline lookup yields CDR1 MNHNS and CDR2 SASEGT. Deletions cut 4 bases from V and 6 bases from J, with 9 bases between.